One and the same sample provided the 23 T cell receptor beta chains below, sequenced in a study of cytomegalovirus exposure and HLA in healthy donors. The PCR ran on 60 Vbeta and 13 Jbeta primers. This table comes from immunoSEQ multiplex PCR, and its TCRdb copy is limited to in-frame clones, with some not included. The sample lists over 150,000 clones, about 80% occurring once. The specimen sequenced was PBMCs. These receptor sequences come from a man aged 18 to 30 in good health and CMV-seronegative.

In this sample, this clone turned up many times. The gene calls are TRBV7-9 and TRBJ2-7; weak D call: TRBD2 (6 bases). Germline assignment: CDR1 SEHNR and CDR2 FQNEAQ (reference sequence). Between the trimmed V and J ends, which lost 8 bases and 2 bases, there was a span of 16 bases. This CDR3 spans 14 amino acids. The CDR3 DNA is TGTGCCAGCGCGGGGACGGCGGACCCCTACGAGCAGTACTTC. Translating gives CASAGTADPYEQYF.

The J gene is TRBJ2-5, the V gene TRBV7-2; the D is unclear. CDR3 length: 16 residues. Trimming shortened V by 4 bases and J by 3 bases, and 18 bases separated the two germline ends. Germline V gene lookup returns CDR1 SGHTA and CDR2 FQGNSA. The chain's CDR3 is CASSSRVPKQKETQYF. In nucleotides, the CDR3 is TGTGCCAGCAGCTCCCGGGTCCCGAAGCAAAAAGAGACCCAGTACTTC.

The chain combines TRBV18 with TRBJ2-3; 12 bases align to TRBD2. V lost 4 bases, J lost 6 bases, and 8 bases stayed unmatched. CDR3 length: 16 amino acids. Per germline, CDR1 KGHSH and CDR2 LQKENI. The CDR3 is CASSQTSGRLGDTQYF. For the CDR3, the DNA is TGTGCCAGCTCACAGACTAGCGGGAGACTTGGCGATACGCAGTATTTT.

The V and J genes are TRBV5-6 and TRBJ1-3, with a tentative D call TRBD1 (5 bases). Per germline, CDR1 SGHDT and CDR2 YYEEEE. V lost 3 bases and J 4 bases, leaving 11 bases between the germline ends. CDR3 length equals 14 residues. The CDR3 is CASSSTAAGNTIYF. In DNA form, the CDR3 reads TGTGCCAGCAGCTCGACAGCTGCGGGAAACACCATATATTTT. Full variable domain (remainder filled in from reference TRBV5-6 and TRBJ1-3): DAGVTQSPTHLIKTRGQQVTLRCSPKSGHDTVSWYQQALGQGPQFIFQYYEEEERQRGNFPDRFSGHQFPNYSSELNVNALLLGDSALYLCASSSTAAGNTIYFGEGSWLTVV.

The J gene is TRBJ2-5, the V gene TRBV7-9, with a tentative D call TRBD2 (7 bases). Germline V gene data show CDR1 as SEHNR and CDR2 as FQNEAQ (reference sequence). The CDR3 totals 14 residues. The germline V and J ends were trimmed by 6 bases and 5 bases, with 16 bases remaining between them. CDR3 sequence: CASSRGGLRETQYF. The CDR3 DNA reads as TGTGCCAGCAGTAGGGGGGGATTAAGGGAGACCCAGTACTTC.

The rearrangement links TRBV5-4 to TRBJ1-2; tentatively, D is TRBD1 (5 bases). The ends were cut back, 1 base at V and 2 bases at J, with 9 bases in the middle. CDR1 is SGHNT, CDR2 YYREEE, per germline (reference sequence). The CDR3 sequence is 14 residues long. CDR3 nucleotides: TGTGCCAGCAGCTTGTTCACAGGCAACTATGGCTACACCTTC. Its protein product is CASSLFTGNYGYTF.

The chain joins TRBV5-8 to TRBJ2-1; 9 bases are shared with TRBD1. With V trimmed by 5 bases and J by 5 bases, 8 bases remained unmatched. The CDR3 has 15 amino acids. Germline CDR1 is SGHTS and CDR2 is YDEGEE. CDR3 sequence (DNA): TGTGCCAGCAGGATGACAGGGGGGGGGAACAATGAGCAGTTCTTC. Translating it yields CASRMTGGGNNEQFF.

This chain joins TRBV5-1 and TRBJ1-4; 8 bases are a match to TRBD1. The CDR3 runs to 17 residues. Per germline, CDR1 SGHRS and CDR2 YFSETQ. V gave up 3 bases and J gave up 8 bases; unmatched junction bases: 15. The CDR3 DNA sequence: TGCGCCAGCAGCTCGGCATTTTCCAGGGGGCGATCGGAAAAACTGTTTTTT. Translated, it gives CASSSAFSRGRSEKLFF.

The chain recombines TRBV7-2 with TRBJ2-3; TRBD2 agrees at 11 bases. V lost 4 bases and J lost 5; bases outside the gene matches: 8. Looked up from germline, CDR1 is SGHTA and CDR2 is FQGNSA. This CDR3 spans 16 amino acids. CDR3 sequence reads: CASSSPTSGSVDTQYF. DNA for the CDR3: TGTGCCAGCAGCTCCCCCACTAGCGGGAGCGTAGATACGCAGTATTTT.

The chain uses TRBV10-2 and TRBJ2-7; a weak D match, TRBD2 (6 bases). CDR1 and CDR2 (germline): WSHSY, SAAADI. This CDR3 is 16 amino acids long. Trimming stripped 0 bases from V and 2 bases from J, with 14 bases between. The CDR3 DNA sequence: TGCGCCAGCAGTGAGTCGTTGGTAGGCGGGGCCTACGAGCAGTACTTC. The encoded protein is CASSESLVGGAYEQYF.

The rearrangement uses TRBV6-6 and TRBJ2-7, with a possible D match to TRBD2 (5 bases). Germline-derived CDR1 and CDR2 are MNHNY and SVGAGI (reference sequence). CDR3 size: 13 residues. V lost 7 bases to trimming and J lost 0 bases, with 10 bases between them. The CDR3 DNA sequence: TGTGCCAGCACTTGGAGGAGCTCCTACGAGCAGTACTTC. Translating gives CASTWRSSYEQYF.

CDR3 region: CASSYSKRNTEAFF. For the CDR3, the DNA is TGTGCCAGCAGTTACTCGAAGCGAAACACTGAAGCTTTCTTT. The rearrangement joins TRBV6-5 to TRBJ1-1; no firm D call. Germline values: CDR1 MNHEY, CDR2 SVGAGI. The CDR3 sequence is 14 residues long. The ends were cut back, 0 bases at V and 2 bases at J, with 7 bases in the middle.

The chain employs TRBV5-1 and TRBJ2-3; 8 bases are shared with TRBD2. V lost 0 bases and J lost 1; bases outside the gene matches: 1. Germline-derived CDR1 and CDR2 are SGHRS and YFSETQ. This CDR3 comprises 15 residues. CDR3 sequence: CASSLGSGGTDTQYF. For the CDR3, the DNA is TGCGCCAGCAGCTTGGGTAGCGGGGGCACAGATACGCAGTATTTT.

This chain uses TRBV19 with TRBJ2-5; 9 bases fit TRBD2. The V gene end was trimmed by 3 bases and the J gene end by 14 bases; junction bases not matched to a gene: 7. The germline CDR1 and CDR2 sequences are LNHDA and SQIVND (reference sequence). CDR3 size: 12 residues. CDR3 in DNA: TGTGCCAGTAGTATCCCCTCGGGACTAGCTTACTTC. Residues: CASSIPSGLAYF.

This chain connects TRBV7-6 to TRBJ2-5; 8 bases fit TRBD1. The germline CDR1 and CDR2 sequences are SGHVS and FNYEAQ. The V and J ends lost 2 bases and 4 bases, in that order; junction bases with no gene match: 3. The CDR3 consists of 14 residues. Here the CDR3 reads CASSLPTGGETQYF. CDR3 in DNA: TGTGCCAGCAGCTTACCTACAGGGGGAGAGACCCAGTACTTC.

The CDR3 DNA reads as TGTGCCAGCAGTACACAGGGACCGGCAACCTACGAGCAGTACTTC. It specifies CASSTQGPATYEQYF. The V gene is TRBV2, the J gene TRBJ2-7; tentatively, D is TRBD1 (6 bases). This CDR3 region has 15 residues. V dropped 5 bases and J dropped 2 bases, with 16 bases sitting between them. Germline V CDR1 and CDR2: SNHLY, FYNNEI.

This clone was recorded a few times. The V gene is TRBV4-1, the J gene TRBJ2-2; maybe TRBD1 (6 bases). V was clipped by 1 base and J by 6 bases, with 12 bases between them. The CDR3 consists of 15 residues. CDR1 and CDR2 from the germline V gene are MGHRA and YSYEKL. For the CDR3, the DNA is TGCGCCAGCAGCCAAGGTCCGCCAGGGGCCGGGGAGCTGTTTTTT. Translating gives CASSQGPPGAGELFF.

The rearrangement uses TRBV4-2 and TRBJ2-2, with TRBD2 matching over 15 bases. The CDR3 runs 17 residues. CDR1 is LGHNA and CDR2 is YNFKEQ in the germline V gene. The ends lost 3 bases at V and 8 bases at J; junction bases unmatched: 7. CDR3 amino acids: CASSHGLAGGPEGELFF. For the CDR3, the DNA is TGTGCCAGCAGCCACGGACTAGCGGGAGGGCCGGAGGGGGAGCTGTTTTTT.

The chain carries TRBV5-1 and TRBJ1-1; a weak D match, TRBD1 (5 bases). Germline CDR1 SGHRS, CDR2 YFSETQ. CDR3 length: 14 residues. V gave up 2 bases and J gave up 5 bases, with 13 bases separating them. The CDR3 protein is CASSFGPGSTEAFF. The CDR3 DNA reads TGCGCCAGCAGCTTCGGCCCAGGGTCGACTGAAGCTTTCTTT.

J is TRBJ2-2 and V is TRBV7-8, with D unclear. This CDR3 region has 12 residues. V lost 1 base, J lost 10 bases, and 7 bases lay in between. Looked up from germline, CDR1 is SGHVS and CDR2 is FQNEAQ. This CDR3 reads CASSLVSEELFF. DNA for the CDR3: TGTGCCAGCAGCTTAGTGAGCGAGGAGCTGTTTTTT.

The table lists this clone with a few counts. The CDR3 sequence: CATSRDPGTLLSRGYEQYF. The DNA of the CDR3 is TGTGCCACCAGCAGAGATCCGGGCACGCTCCTGTCCCGGGGCTACGAGCAGTACTTC. This sequence joins TRBV15 and TRBJ2-7, with D possibly TRBD2 on 5 matching bases. The V end lost 0 bases, the J end lost 3 bases, and 24 bases lay between the germline ends. Germline CDR1 reads LNHNV; CDR2 reads YYDKDF (reference sequence). This CDR3 has 19 residues.

V usage is TRBV30 and J usage is TRBJ2-7, with D possibly TRBD2 on 7 matching bases. The CDR3 is made up of 12 amino acids. Trimming removed 2 bases at V and 5 bases at J, with 10 bases between. CDR1 is GTSNPN and CDR2 is SVGIG in the germline V gene (reference sequence). CDR3 sequence: CAWSLGGDEQYF. The CDR3, as DNA: TGTGCCTGGAGTTTAGGGGGGGACGAGCAGTACTTC.

This clone was observed once. The chain links TRBV28 to TRBJ1-3; 7 bases line up with TRBD1. This CDR3 is built from 14 residues. Germline V gene sequence: CDR1 MDHEN, CDR2 SYDVKM. The trim removed 7 bases at V and 2 bases at J, leaving 5 bases unmatched. CDR3 nucleotide sequence: TGTGCCAGCACTCTGGACAGGACTGGAAACACCATATATTTT. This codes for CASTLDRTGNTIYF.